Listed here are 20 T cell receptor beta chains from one sample, sequenced in a study of T cell changes during pregnancy in multiple sclerosis. Method: immunoSEQ multiplex PCR; TCRdb's copy keeps in-frame clones and lacks some. The table records 30,000 to 40,000 clones, around nine tenths of them present only once. Sequenced material: CD4+ T cells from peripheral blood mononuclear cells, taken in the third trimester of pregnancy. All receptors derive from a female donor in good health, enrolled as a control in a pregnancy study.

The chain joins TRBV7-2 to TRBJ2-7, with 11 bases lining up with TRBD1. The CDR3 extends over 15 amino acids. The V gene's germline CDR1 is SGHTA and CDR2 FQGNSA. J lost 2 bases, V lost 4 bases, and 4 bases had no gene match. The CDR3 loop reads CASSSPGQGAYEQYF. The CDR3, as DNA: TGTGCCAGCAGCTCACCGGGACAGGGGGCCTACGAGCAGTACTTC.

The CDR3 region has the DNA TGTGCCAGCAGCCTACCCCCAGAGACCCAGTACTTC. Translated, it gives CASSLPPETQYF. The rearrangement joins TRBV2 to TRBJ2-5; D is unresolved. Trimming took 6 bases from V and 4 from J, leaving 9 bases between them. The CDR3 sequence is 12 residues long. Germline V gives CDR1 SNHLY, CDR2 FYNNEI.

The chain has TRBV9 and TRBJ2-3; TRBD2 matches at 7 bases. CDR1 is SGDLS, CDR2 YYNGEE, per germline. There are 16 residues in the CDR3. V was clipped by 3 bases and J by 3 bases; unmatched bases: 10. CDR3 DNA sequence: TGTGCCAGCAGCGGATGGCTGGGCGGGGGAACAGATACGCAGTATTTT. It translates to CASSGWLGGGTDTQYF.

This rearrangement joins TRBV12-5 to TRBJ1-5, with 9 bases aligning to TRBD1. The CDR3 runs to 19 residues. Unmatched junction bases numbered 11, after V lost 2 bases and J lost 0 bases. CDR1 and CDR2 from the germline V gene are LGHNT and FRNRAP. CDR3 sequence: CASGLNAGQGSYSNQPQHF. The DNA of the CDR3 is TGTGCTAGTGGTTTGAATGCGGGACAGGGAAGCTATAGCAATCAGCCCCAGCATTTT.

The chain recombines TRBV19 with TRBJ2-1; 9 nucleotides align to TRBD1. Per germline, CDR1 LNHDA and CDR2 SQIVND (reference sequence). Unmatched junction bases numbered 7, after V lost 9 bases and J lost 4 bases. The CDR3 sequence is 14 residues long. Here the CDR3 DNA reads TGTGCCAGCACGGACAGGGGAGGGTACAATGAGCAGTTCTTC. Its translation: CASTDRGGYNEQFF. Drawing the rest from reference TRBV19 and TRBJ2-1, the complete variable domain is DGGITQSPKYLFRKEGQNVTLSCEQNLNHDAMYWYRQDPGQGLRLIYYSQIVNDFQKGDIAEGYSVSREKKESFPLTVTSAQKNPTAFYLCASTDRGGYNEQFFGPGTRLTVL.

V is TRBV7-2 and J is TRBJ2-7; 14 nucleotides agree with TRBD2. The junction had 9 bases not matched to a gene; V was cut back by 5 bases and J by 6 bases. CDR1 is SGHTA, CDR2 FQGNSA, per germline. The CDR3 covers 16 residues. Written as DNA, the CDR3 is TGTGCCAGCAGCCTCAGACTAGCGGGAGGGCCTTTCGAGCAGTACTTC. Encoded protein: CASSLRLAGGPFEQYF.

The chain is built from TRBV5-1 and TRBJ1-2; D possibly corresponds to TRBD1 (6 bases). Germline values: CDR1 SGHRS, CDR2 YFSETQ. The CDR3 loop spans 18 amino acids. V was pared by 1 base and J by 4 bases, with 23 bases between. The CDR3 protein is CASSLRGGTLIRGYGYTF. CDR3 nucleotide sequence: TGCGCCAGCAGCTTGAGGGGTGGGACACTTATCCGCGGCTATGGCTACACCTTC.

This clone was observed a handful of times. The chain is built from TRBV10-3 and TRBJ1-1; no reliable D call. The V and J ends lost 0 bases and 1 base respectively, with 12 bases between them. Germline lookup yields CDR1 ENHRY and CDR2 SYGVKD. The length of the CDR3 is 16 residues. The CDR3 region has the DNA TGTGCCATCAGTGAGTCTGGGAGACGACGGAACACTGAAGCTTTCTTT. It encodes CAISESGRRRNTEAFF.

In this sample, this clone turned up a few times. This chain links TRBV18 with TRBJ1-2; 12 bases align to TRBD1. The J segment lost 8 bases and the V segment lost 4 bases, leaving 11 bases of the junction unmatched. The CDR3 length is 16 residues. The germline gives CDR1 KGHSH, CDR2 LQKENI. CDR3 sequence (DNA): TGTGCCAGCTCACGATTCCCGGGACAGGGGGCTGGAGGCTACACCTTC. Protein: CASSRFPGQGAGGYTF. The full variable domain, its missing parts supplied by reference TRBV18 and TRBJ1-2, is NAGVMQNPRHLVRRRGQEARLRCSPMKGHSHVYWYRQLPEEGLKFMVYLQKENIIDESGMPKERFSAEFPKEGPSILRIQQVVRGDSAAYFCASSRFPGQGAGGYTFGSGTRLTVV.

This clone was seen only a few times. The rearrangement uses TRBV19 and TRBJ1-2; 8 positions match TRBD1. V lost 3 bases to trimming and J lost 3 bases; unmatched junction nucleotides: 12. The CDR3 covers 17 residues. Germline CDR1 and CDR2: LNHDA and SQIVND (reference sequence). In DNA form, the CDR3 reads TGTGCCAGTAGTATTATGGGTCTGCAGGGGGCGGACTATGGCTACACCTTC. Amino acid sequence: CASSIMGLQGADYGYTF. Full variable domain (remainder filled in from reference TRBV19 and TRBJ1-2): DGGITQSPKYLFRKEGQNVTLSCEQNLNHDAMYWYRQDPGQGLRLIYYSQIVNDFQKGDIAEGYSVSREKKESFPLTVTSAQKNPTAFYLCASSIMGLQGADYGYTFGSGTRLTVV.

The chain has TRBV9 and TRBJ1-3, with 7 nucleotides matching TRBD1. J lost 3 bases, V lost 2 bases, and 5 bases had no gene match. The CDR3 has 15 amino acids. CDR1 SGDLS and CDR2 YYNGEE come from the germline V gene. CDR3 DNA sequence: TGTGCCAGCAGCGTTACGACAGGGAGTGGAAACACCATATATTTT. This gives the protein CASSVTTGSGNTIYF.

The rearrangement uses TRBV28 and TRBJ2-1; the match to TRBD2 covers 7 bases. The CDR3 covers 15 residues. Germline values: CDR1 MDHEN, CDR2 SYDVKM. Unmatched junction bases numbered 2, after V lost 2 bases and J lost 1 base. CDR3 protein: CASSLRLASYNEQFF. CDR3 nucleotides: TGTGCCAGCAGTTTACGACTAGCATCCTACAATGAGCAGTTCTTC.

The chain is built from TRBV7-9 and TRBJ1-4, with TRBD1 as a possible D gene (6 bases). Trimming left V 5 bases short and J 5 bases short, with 12 bases between. The CDR3 loop spans 14 amino acids. In germline, CDR1 is SEHNR, CDR2 FQNEAQ (reference sequence). The CDR3 nucleotides are TGTGCCAGCAGCCCCCTGGACAGCAATGAAAAACTGTTTTTT. It encodes CASSPLDSNEKLFF.

This clone was detected a few times. This chain links TRBV28 with TRBJ2-2; D may be TRBD1 (6 bases). Germline V gene data show CDR1 as MDHEN and CDR2 as SYDVKM. V was shortened by 2 bases and J by 9 bases, with 7 bases between the two germline ends. The CDR3 loop spans 12 amino acids. Here the CDR3 reads CASSLGDRELFF. The CDR3 DNA reads as TGTGCCAGCAGTTTAGGGGACAGGGAGCTGTTTTTT.

The chain joins TRBV30 to TRBJ1-4; 10 bases agree with TRBD1. The CDR3 is 16 amino acids. With 0 bases clipped from V and 7 bases from J, the junction kept 8 bases outside the gene matches. Germline values: CDR1 GTSNPN, CDR2 SVGIG (reference sequence). The CDR3 coding sequence is TGTGCCTGGAGTGTACCGGGACAGGGGTCCTTTGAAAAACTGTTTTTT. It is translated as CAWSVPGQGSFEKLFF.

This clone appeared once. This sequence joins TRBV25-1 and TRBJ1-1; the D is unclear. Germline CDR1 reads MGHDK; CDR2 reads SYGVNS. Trimming removed 4 bases from V and 6 bases from J, with 6 bases in between. The CDR3 runs to 11 residues. The CDR3 DNA follows: TGTGCCAGCAGTGTCCGGGCTGAAGCTTTCTTT. Translated: CASSVRAEAFF.

J is TRBJ1-4 and V is TRBV5-8; perhaps TRBD1 as D (5 bases). The V end was cut by 2 bases, the J end by 8 bases, with 10 bases between. CDR1 and CDR2 from the germline V gene are SGHTS and YDEGEE. The CDR3 covers 13 residues. CDR3 amino acids: CASSLDRAEKLFF. The CDR3 DNA follows: TGTGCCAGCAGCTTAGACAGAGCAGAAAAACTGTTTTTT.

In nucleotides, the CDR3 is TGTGCCAGCTCACCGGGGGGAAGGGTGAACACTGAAGCTTTCTTT. The encoded protein is CASSPGGRVNTEAFF. This chain joins TRBV18 and TRBJ1-1, with a possible D match to TRBD1 (5 bases). This CDR3 is built from 15 residues. CDR1 is KGHSH, CDR2 LQKENI, per germline. V lost 3 bases to trimming and J lost 0 bases, with 11 bases between them.

The chain carries TRBV6-6 and TRBJ1-1; D may be TRBD1 (5 bases). V was shortened by 10 bases and J by 0 bases, with 18 bases between the two germline ends. Germline V gene data show CDR1 as MNHNY and CDR2 as SVGAGI (reference sequence). The CDR3 totals 15 residues. The CDR3 DNA reads as TGTGCCACTACTCAGGGTAGGGCGATGAACACTGAAGCTTTCTTT. Translation gives CATTQGRAMNTEAFF.

This chain connects TRBV21-1 to TRBJ1-5. TRBV21-1 is annotated as a pseudogene. The CDR3 covers 15 residues. CDR3 bases: TGTGTCTTCCAGCTAGCGGGGGGAAGCAATCAGCCCCAGCATTTT. It is translated as CVFQLAGGSNQPQHF.